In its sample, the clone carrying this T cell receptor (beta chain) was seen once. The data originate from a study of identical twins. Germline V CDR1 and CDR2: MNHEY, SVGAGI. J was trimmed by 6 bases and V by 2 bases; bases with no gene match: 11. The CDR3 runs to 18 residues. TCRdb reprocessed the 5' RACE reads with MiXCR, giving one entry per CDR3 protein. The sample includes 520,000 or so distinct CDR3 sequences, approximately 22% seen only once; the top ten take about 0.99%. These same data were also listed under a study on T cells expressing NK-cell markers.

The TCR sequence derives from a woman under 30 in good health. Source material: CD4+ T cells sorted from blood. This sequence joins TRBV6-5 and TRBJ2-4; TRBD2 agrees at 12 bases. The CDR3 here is CASSYTPLGLAGRNIQYF. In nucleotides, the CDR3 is TGTGCCAGCAGTTACACACCGCTGGGACTAGCGGGCAGAAACATTCAGTACTTC.